A single sample gave rise to the 5 T cell receptor beta chains below, sequenced in a study of blood T cell repertoires in COVID-19 (dated by TCRdb to the early 2020s). The library relied on the immunoSEQ multiplex PCR assay. TCRdb limited this immuneACCESS table to in-frame rearrangements with V and J called. A share of clones is missing; checked studies link under half to unresolved V genes, and the rest is unexplained. The sample table shows 250,000 to 350,000 clones, and about 85% are seen once. Jointly, the top ten make up approximately 3% of the sample. The source material was PBMCs or T cells enriched from blood (not recorded which). These TCRs come from a woman between 45 and 60 years old who had recovered from COVID-19.

V and J are TRBV27 and TRBJ1-1, with a weak D call TRBD1 (5 bases). Germline CDR1 reads MNHEY; CDR2 reads SMNVEV (reference sequence). This CDR3 has 15 amino acids. The V end lost 8 bases, the J end lost 4 bases, and 20 bases lay between the germline ends. The CDR3 DNA reads as TGTGCCAGCGGCTCCTATGTAGGGACTAGCACTGAAGCTTTCTTT. Its protein is CASGSYVGTSTEAFF.

This clone was seen a single time. This chain uses TRBV19 with TRBJ1-2, with D perhaps matching TRBD1 (5 bases). The CDR3 extends over 12 amino acids. Per germline, CDR1 LNHDA and CDR2 SQIVND (reference sequence). Trimming took off 4 bases at V and 8 bases at J, with 11 bases between the two ends. The CDR3 reads CASSKTGLGYTF. As DNA, the CDR3 is TGTGCCAGTAGTAAAACAGGTCTCGGCTACACCTTC.

The table lists this clone with a few counts. This rearrangement joins TRBV6-5 to TRBJ1-5; no clear D gene. Trimming cost V 5 bases and J 2 bases, with 13 bases left between them. Germline V lookup: CDR1 MNHEY, CDR2 SVGAGI. The CDR3 loop spans 15 amino acids. CDR3 protein: CASSRQLGGNQPQHF. CDR3 bases: TGTGCCAGCAGTCGACAACTCGGCGGCAATCAGCCCCAGCATTTT.

The chain couples TRBV4-1 to TRBJ2-7; D possibly corresponds to TRBD1 (6 bases). The CDR3 runs 15 residues. Germline V gene lookup returns CDR1 MGHRA and CDR2 YSYEKL. The ends were cut back, 0 bases at V and 4 bases at J, with 13 bases in the middle. CDR3 DNA: TGCGCCAGCAGCCAAGAACGCCAGGGGTATTACGAGCAGTACTTC. Protein product: CASSQERQGYYEQYF.

The V and J genes are TRBV7-2 and TRBJ1-5, with 9 bases fitting TRBD1. The V gene end was trimmed by 5 bases and the J gene end by 3 bases; junction bases not matched to a gene: 11. From germline, CDR1 is SGHTA and CDR2 FQGNSA. There are 17 residues in the CDR3. The CDR3 DNA reads TGTGCCAGCAGCCTCGGACAGGGGAAAGGGGACAATCAGCCCCAGCATTTT. This sequence encodes CASSLGQGKGDNQPQHF.